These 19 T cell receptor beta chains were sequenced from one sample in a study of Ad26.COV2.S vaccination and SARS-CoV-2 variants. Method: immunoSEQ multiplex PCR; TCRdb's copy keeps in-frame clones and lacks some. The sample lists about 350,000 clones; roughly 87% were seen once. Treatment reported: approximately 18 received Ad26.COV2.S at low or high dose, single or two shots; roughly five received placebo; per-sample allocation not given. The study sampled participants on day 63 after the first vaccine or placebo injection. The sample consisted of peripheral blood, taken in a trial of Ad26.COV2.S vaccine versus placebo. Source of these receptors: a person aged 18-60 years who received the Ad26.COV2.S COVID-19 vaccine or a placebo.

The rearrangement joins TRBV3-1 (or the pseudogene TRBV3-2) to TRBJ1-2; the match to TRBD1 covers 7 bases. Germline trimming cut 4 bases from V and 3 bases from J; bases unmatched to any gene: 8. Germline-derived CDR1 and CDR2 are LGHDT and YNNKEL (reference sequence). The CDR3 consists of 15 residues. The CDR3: CASSPRHRGDYGYTF. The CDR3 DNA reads TGTGCCAGCAGCCCCAGACACAGGGGTGACTATGGCTACACCTTC.

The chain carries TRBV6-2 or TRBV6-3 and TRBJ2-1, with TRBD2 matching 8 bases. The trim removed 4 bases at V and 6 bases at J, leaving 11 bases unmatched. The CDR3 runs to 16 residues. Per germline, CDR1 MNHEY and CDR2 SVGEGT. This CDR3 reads CASSFPTGGPSNEQFF. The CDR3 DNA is TGTGCCAGCAGTTTCCCGACGGGGGGGCCTAGCAATGAGCAGTTCTTC.

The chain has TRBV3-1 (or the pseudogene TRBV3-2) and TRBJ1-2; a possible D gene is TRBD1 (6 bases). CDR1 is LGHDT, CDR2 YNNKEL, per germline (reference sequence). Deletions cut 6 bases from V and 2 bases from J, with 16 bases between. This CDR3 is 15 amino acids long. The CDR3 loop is CASRAGAAGNYGYTF. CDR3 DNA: TGTGCCAGCAGAGCAGGGGCCGCTGGGAACTATGGCTACACCTTC.

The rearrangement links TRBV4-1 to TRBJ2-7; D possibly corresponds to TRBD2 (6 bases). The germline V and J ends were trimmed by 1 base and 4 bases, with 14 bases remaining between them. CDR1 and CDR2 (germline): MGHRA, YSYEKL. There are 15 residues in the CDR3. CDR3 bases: TGCGCCAGCAGCCAAGTTGGAGTCGGGGGATACGAGCAGTACTTC. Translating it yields CASSQVGVGGYEQYF.

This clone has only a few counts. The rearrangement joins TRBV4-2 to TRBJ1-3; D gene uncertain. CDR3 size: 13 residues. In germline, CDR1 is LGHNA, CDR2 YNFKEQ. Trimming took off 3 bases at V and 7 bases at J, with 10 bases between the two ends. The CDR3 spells CASSQRTENTIYF. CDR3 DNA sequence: TGTGCCAGCAGCCAGAGGACGGAGAACACCATATATTTT.

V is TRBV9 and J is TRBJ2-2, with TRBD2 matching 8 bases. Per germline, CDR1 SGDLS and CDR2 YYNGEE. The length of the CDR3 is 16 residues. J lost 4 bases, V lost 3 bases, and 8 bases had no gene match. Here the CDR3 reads CASSEARGGRTGELFF. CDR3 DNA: TGTGCCAGCAGCGAAGCTCGGGGGGGCCGCACCGGGGAGCTGTTTTTT.

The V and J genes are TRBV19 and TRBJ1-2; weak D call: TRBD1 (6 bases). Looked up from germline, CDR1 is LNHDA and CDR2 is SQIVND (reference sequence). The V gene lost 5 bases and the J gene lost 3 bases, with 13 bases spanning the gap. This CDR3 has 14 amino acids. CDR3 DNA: TGTGCCAGTAGTGGTAGGGGACAAGACTATGGCTACACCTTC. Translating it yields CASSGRGQDYGYTF.

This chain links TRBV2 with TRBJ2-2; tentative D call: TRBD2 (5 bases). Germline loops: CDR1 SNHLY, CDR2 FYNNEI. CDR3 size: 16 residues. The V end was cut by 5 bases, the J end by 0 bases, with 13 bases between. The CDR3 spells CASSIEGMANTGELFF. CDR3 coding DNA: TGTGCCAGCAGTATAGAGGGAATGGCGAACACCGGGGAGCTGTTTTTT.

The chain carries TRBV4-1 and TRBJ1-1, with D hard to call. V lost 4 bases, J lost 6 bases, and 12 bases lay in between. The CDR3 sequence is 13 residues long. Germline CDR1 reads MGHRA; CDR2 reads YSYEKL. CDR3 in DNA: TGCGCCAGCAGCCCTAATCTGGAAGCTGAAGCTTTCTTT. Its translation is CASSPNLEAEAFF.

CDR3 bases: TGTGCCAGCAGCCCCCTGGGGGGGGAGAATGAGCAGTTCTTC. The encoded protein is CASSPLGGENEQFF. The gene calls are TRBV7-9 and TRBJ2-1, with 7 bases fitting TRBD2. The CDR3 sequence is 14 residues long. V shed 5 bases, J shed 7 bases, and the junction held 8 bases outside the gene matches. The germline gives CDR1 SEHNR, CDR2 FQNEAQ (reference sequence).

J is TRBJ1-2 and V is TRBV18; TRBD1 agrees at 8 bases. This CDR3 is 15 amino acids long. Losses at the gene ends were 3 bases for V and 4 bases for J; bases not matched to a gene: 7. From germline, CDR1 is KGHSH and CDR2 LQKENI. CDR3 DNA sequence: TGTGCCAGCTCACCGCCCGTAGACAGGGGCTATGGCTACACCTTC. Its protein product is CASSPPVDRGYGYTF.

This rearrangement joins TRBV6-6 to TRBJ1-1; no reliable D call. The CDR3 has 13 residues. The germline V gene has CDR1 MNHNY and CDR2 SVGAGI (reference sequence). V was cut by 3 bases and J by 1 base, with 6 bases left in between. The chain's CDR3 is CASSYFQNTEAFF. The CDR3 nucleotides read TGTGCCAGCAGTTATTTCCAGAACACTGAAGCTTTCTTT.

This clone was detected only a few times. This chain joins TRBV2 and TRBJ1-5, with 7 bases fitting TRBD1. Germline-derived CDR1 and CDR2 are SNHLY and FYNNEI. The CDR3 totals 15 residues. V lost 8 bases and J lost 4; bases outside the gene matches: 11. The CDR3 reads CASQGEWNYNQPQHF. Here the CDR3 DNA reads TGTGCCAGCCAGGGGGAGTGGAACTATAATCAGCCCCAGCATTTT.

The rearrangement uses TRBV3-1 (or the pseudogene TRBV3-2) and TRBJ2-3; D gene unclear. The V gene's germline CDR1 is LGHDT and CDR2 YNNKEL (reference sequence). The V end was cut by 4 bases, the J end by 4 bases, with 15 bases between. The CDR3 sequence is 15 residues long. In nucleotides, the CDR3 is TGTGCCAGCAGCCTAGAGGACGGCCGCCCAGATACGCAGTATTTT. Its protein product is CASSLEDGRPDTQYF.

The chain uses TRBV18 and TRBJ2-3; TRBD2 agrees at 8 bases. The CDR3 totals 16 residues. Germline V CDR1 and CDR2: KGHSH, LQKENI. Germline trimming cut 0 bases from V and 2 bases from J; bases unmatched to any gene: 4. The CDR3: CASSPPVLAVTDTQYF. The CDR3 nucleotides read TGTGCCAGCTCACCACCGGTACTAGCGGTCACAGATACGCAGTATTTT.

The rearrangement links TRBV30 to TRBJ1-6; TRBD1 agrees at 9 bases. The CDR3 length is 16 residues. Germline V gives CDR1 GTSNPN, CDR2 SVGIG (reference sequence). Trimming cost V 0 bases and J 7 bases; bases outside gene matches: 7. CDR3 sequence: CAWSVNGDRVNSPLHF. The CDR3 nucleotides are TGTGCCTGGAGTGTAAACGGGGACAGGGTGAATTCACCCCTCCACTTT. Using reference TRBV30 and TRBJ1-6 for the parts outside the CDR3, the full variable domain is SQTIHQWPATLVQPVGSPLSLECTVEGTSNPNLYWYRQAAGRGLQLLFYSVGIGQISSEVPQNLSASRPQDRQFILSSKKLLLSDSGFYLCAWSVNGDRVNSPLHFGNGTRLTVT.

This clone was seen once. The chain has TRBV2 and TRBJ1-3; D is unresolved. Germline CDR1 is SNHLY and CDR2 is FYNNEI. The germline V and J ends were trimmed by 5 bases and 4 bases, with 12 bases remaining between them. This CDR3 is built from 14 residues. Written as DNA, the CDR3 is TGTGCCAGCAGTTTTCCCGCAGGCGGAAACACCATATATTTT. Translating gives CASSFPAGGNTIYF.

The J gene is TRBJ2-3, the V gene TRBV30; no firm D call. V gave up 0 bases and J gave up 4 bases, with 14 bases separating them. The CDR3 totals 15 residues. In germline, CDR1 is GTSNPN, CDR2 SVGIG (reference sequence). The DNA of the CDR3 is TGTGCCTGGAGTGTACCACGGGTTCATTCAGATACGCAGTATTTT. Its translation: CAWSVPRVHSDTQYF.

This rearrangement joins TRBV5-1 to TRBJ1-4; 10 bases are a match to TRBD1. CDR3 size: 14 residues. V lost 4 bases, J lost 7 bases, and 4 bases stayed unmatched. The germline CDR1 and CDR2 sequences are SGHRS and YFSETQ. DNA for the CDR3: TGCGCCAGCAGCATAGGACAGGGGGTTGAAAAACTGTTTTTT. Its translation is CASSIGQGVEKLFF.